These T cell receptor beta chains were read from a single sample in a study of T-cell memory formation after mild COVID-19. TCRdb ran MiXCR on the 5' RACE reads and lists one entry per CDR3 protein. Of around 190,000 distinct CDR3 sequences in the sample, about 18% were seen once. Source material: PBMCs or a T cell subset sorted from them (not recorded which). Receptors were obtained from a young man who had mild COVID-19 (a few samples of this study predate the infection). Cell type and time point are not known. Each CDR3 is given with its conserved first and last residue. Fields, in order: J gene, clone size, V gene, D gene, CDR3 DNA, CDR3 protein. The D gene is left open where the match is weak. Part of the rows lack a size; the others show once, few, many or a class for expanded clones.

J gene: TRBJ2-1
clone size: -
V gene: TRBV2
D gene: TRBD1
CDR3 DNA: TGTGCCAGCAGTTATGACAGGGGAAACTACAATGAGCAGTTCTTC
CDR3 protein: CASSYDRGNYNEQFF

J gene: TRBJ2-1
clone size: few
V gene: TRBV10-3
D gene: TRBD2
CDR3 DNA: TGTGCCATCAGTGATTGGACTAGCGGGGGGGCGAACTGGAATGAGCAGTTCTTC
CDR3 protein: CAISDWTSGGANWNEQFF

J gene: TRBJ2-5
clone size: -
V gene: TRBV7-9
D gene: TRBD2
CDR3 DNA: TGTGCCAGCAGTCGTAGCGGGGACCAAGAGACCCAGTACTTC
CDR3 protein: CASSRSGDQETQYF

J gene: TRBJ2-3
clone size: many
V gene: TRBV23-1
D gene: -
CDR3 DNA: TGCGCCAGCTGGGACAGCACAGATACGCAGTATTTT
CDR3 protein: CASWDSTDTQYF

J gene: TRBJ2-3
clone size: few
V gene: TRBV7-9
D gene: -
CDR3 DNA: TGTGCCAGCAGCCGAAATGTTGGGGGGCTATCAGATACGCAGTATTTT
CDR3 protein: CASSRNVGGLSDTQYF

J gene: TRBJ1-4
clone size: -
V gene: TRBV5-1
D gene: -
CDR3 DNA: TGCGCCAGCAGCTTGGCGACAGCTATGGGGGAAAAACTGTTTTTT
CDR3 protein: CASSLATAMGEKLFF

J gene: TRBJ2-5
clone size: many
V gene: TRBV5-6
D gene: -
CDR3 DNA: TGTGCCAGCAGCTTGTTCCACCAAGAGACCCAGTACTTC
CDR3 protein: CASSLFHQETQYF

J gene: TRBJ1-1
clone size: -
V gene: TRBV5-1
D gene: -
CDR3 DNA: TGCGCCAGCAGCTTGGGTGCAGGGTTGGTCACTGAAGCTTTCTTT
CDR3 protein: CASSLGAGLVTEAFF

J gene: TRBJ2-3
clone size: many
V gene: TRBV7-2
D gene: TRBD2
CDR3 DNA: TGTGCCAGCAGTCCTAGGGACAGCGGGGGGCGTACGCAGTATTTT
CDR3 protein: CASSPRDSGGRTQYF

J gene: TRBJ1-3
clone size: -
V gene: TRBV20-1
D gene: -
CDR3 DNA: TGCAGTGCCCGAGACCCAGGGAGAGGAAACACCATATATTTT
CDR3 protein: CSARDPGRGNTIYF

J gene: TRBJ2-5
clone size: -
V gene: TRBV4-3
D gene: TRBD2
CDR3 DNA: TGCGCCAGCAGCCTGCGACTAGCGGGGGGGCCAGAGGAGACCCAGTACTTC
CDR3 protein: CASSLRLAGGPEETQYF

J gene: TRBJ1-3
clone size: -
V gene: TRBV6-5
D gene: -
CDR3 DNA: TGTGCCAGCAGTACCCCGTCTGAACAAAGGATATATTTT
CDR3 protein: CASSTPSEQRIYF

J gene: TRBJ2-5
clone size: -
V gene: TRBV7-2
D gene: -
CDR3 DNA: TGTGCCAGCAGCTTAGGCCTACTAGCTTCGTGGGGAACAGAGACCCAGTACTTC
CDR3 protein: CASSLGLLASWGTETQYF

J gene: TRBJ2-1
clone size: few
V gene: TRBV5-1
D gene: TRBD2
CDR3 DNA: TGCGCCAGCAGGCCCAGGGACTACGCCTACAATGAGCAGTTCTTC
CDR3 protein: CASRPRDYAYNEQFF

J gene: TRBJ1-2
clone size: -
V gene: TRBV7-9
D gene: TRBD1
CDR3 DNA: TGTGCCAGCCGCCCCTCCGGGACAGGGGTCGGCTACACCTTC
CDR3 protein: CASRPSGTGVGYTF

J gene: TRBJ2-3
clone size: -
V gene: TRBV7-3
D gene: TRBD2
CDR3 DNA: TGTGCCAGCAGCTCAATCGGGACTAGCGGGGGAGATACGCAGTATTTT
CDR3 protein: CASSSIGTSGGDTQYF

J gene: TRBJ2-3
clone size: few
V gene: TRBV6-4
D gene: -
CDR3 DNA: TGTGCCAGCAGTGAACAGGAAGGGGGTACGCAGTATTTT
CDR3 protein: CASSEQEGGTQYF